One sample yielded the 17 T cell receptor beta chains listed below, sequenced in a study of shared clonotypes between healthy human individuals. The data were produced by immunoSEQ multiplex PCR, yet TCRdb's version contains in-frame clones alone and is incomplete. The sample holds millions of clones, more than 90% seen once. Specimen: naive CD4+ T cells sorted from blood. Subset here: CD45RA+ positively selected. The receptors stem from a man aged 18 to 30 in good health.

Concerning this clone: Other nucleotide sequences in the sample specify the same CDR3. The J gene is TRBJ2-3, the V gene TRBV10-1, with a possible D match to TRBD2 (6 bases). Trimming removed 3 bases at V and 0 bases at J, with 7 bases between. This CDR3 comprises 14 residues. The germline CDR1 and CDR2 sequences are WNHNN and SYGVQD (reference sequence). CDR3: CASSDGGSTDTQYF. The CDR3 region has the DNA TGCGCCAGCAGTGACGGGGGTAGCACAGATACGCAGTATTTT.

V is TRBV5-1 and J is TRBJ2-3; 9 bases are a match to TRBD2. Germline V lookup: CDR1 SGHRS, CDR2 YFSETQ. CDR3 length equals 17 residues. With V trimmed by 0 bases and J by 4 bases, 9 bases remained unmatched. The CDR3 coding sequence is TGCGCCAGCAGCTTGGACGCCAGCGGGGGGCGTGCAGATACGCAGTATTTT. As protein: CASSLDASGGRADTQYF.

The chain combines TRBV5-4 with TRBJ2-2, with TRBD1 matching 7 bases. The CDR3 runs 16 residues. Germline values: CDR1 SGHNT, CDR2 YYREEE (reference sequence). Trimming took 3 bases from V and 0 from J; bases not matched to a gene: 5. The CDR3, as DNA: TGTGCCAGCAGCTCGGCCGGACAGGCGAACACCGGGGAGCTGTTTTTT. Translating gives CASSSAGQANTGELFF.

The gene calls are TRBV10-1 and TRBJ2-3; a possible D gene is TRBD1 (6 bases). V was shortened by 5 bases and J by 3 bases, with 12 bases between the two germline ends. Germline assignment: CDR1 WNHNN and CDR2 SYGVQD (reference sequence). This CDR3 spans 14 amino acids. The CDR3 spells CASSSDRGTDTQYF. DNA of the CDR3: TGCGCCAGCAGTTCGGACAGAGGAACAGATACGCAGTATTTT.

The CDR3 DNA reads as TGTGCCAGCAGCTTCTGGGATCGGGGTGCCAAAAACATTCAGTACTTC. Amino acid sequence: CASSFWDRGAKNIQYF. The chain has TRBV7-2 and TRBJ2-4; TRBD2 might be the D (5 bases). Germline CDR1 SGHTA, CDR2 FQGNSA. CDR3 size: 16 residues. V lost 3 bases and J lost 1, with 13 bases in between.

The chain couples TRBV5-1 to TRBJ1-5; weak D call: TRBD1 (5 bases). V was cut by 4 bases and J by 2 bases, with 16 bases left in between. Looked up from germline, CDR1 is SGHRS and CDR2 is YFSETQ. The CDR3 runs 16 residues. The CDR3 coding sequence is TGCGCCAGCAGCCCGGGGACCAGCGATGGCAATCAGCCCCAGCATTTT. Translated, it gives CASSPGTSDGNQPQHF.

This clone showed up just once. The chain carries TRBV2 and TRBJ2-7, with D uncertain. CDR3 length equals 12 residues. V lost 6 bases to trimming and J lost 6 bases, with 12 bases between them. Germline values: CDR1 SNHLY, CDR2 FYNNEI. The CDR3 loop reads CASRGPGGEQYF. DNA of the CDR3: TGTGCCAGCAGGGGCCCGGGCGGCGAGCAGTACTTC.

The chain employs TRBV6-1 and TRBJ2-3; weak D call: TRBD1 (5 bases). V was cut by 4 bases and J by 4 bases, with 12 bases left in between. The CDR3 consists of 14 residues. Germline V gives CDR1 MNHNS, CDR2 SASEGT. The CDR3 DNA sequence: TGTGCCAGCAGTGCCCAGGGTCTGGCAGATACGCAGTATTTT. It translates to CASSAQGLADTQYF.

The chain recombines TRBV4-3 with TRBJ2-5, with 11 bases that match TRBD1. CDR1 is LGHNA, CDR2 YSLEER, per germline. The trim removed 4 bases at V and 4 bases at J, leaving 8 bases unmatched. This CDR3 spans 16 amino acids. In nucleotides, the CDR3 is TGCGCCAGCAGCCGTGCCCGGACAGGGGGCGGAGAGACCCAGTACTTC. Its translation: CASSRARTGGGETQYF.

J is TRBJ2-1 and V is TRBV28; no clear D. This CDR3 is built from 15 residues. Germline CDR1 and CDR2: MDHEN and SYDVKM. V was trimmed by 5 bases and J by 6 bases, leaving 17 bases between them. The CDR3 here is CASSRGPALFNEQFF. CDR3 DNA sequence: TGTGCCAGCAGTCGTGGACCGGCACTATTCAATGAGCAGTTCTTC.

This chain joins TRBV7-3 and TRBJ2-3; 8 bases fit TRBD2. The V gene's germline CDR1 is SGHTA and CDR2 FQGTGA. The V and J ends lost 3 bases and 8 bases, in that order; junction bases with no gene match: 10. This CDR3 has 15 amino acids. The CDR3 coding sequence is TGTGCCAGCAGCTTCATTAGCGGGGCGGCCGGTACGCAGTATTTT. This encodes CASSFISGAAGTQYF.

The rearrangement joins TRBV5-4 to TRBJ1-2; D remains ambiguous. The germline V and J ends were trimmed by 2 bases and 2 bases, with 10 bases remaining between them. This CDR3 has 14 residues. From germline, CDR1 is SGHNT and CDR2 YYREEE (reference sequence). The CDR3 DNA reads TGTGCCAGCAGCTTAACTTTAGAGAACTATGGCTACACCTTC. It encodes CASSLTLENYGYTF.

The chain recombines TRBV5-1 with TRBJ2-5; either TRBD1 or TRBD2 may supply D (5 bases each). The CDR3 covers 15 residues. Germline V gene sequence: CDR1 SGHRS, CDR2 YFSETQ. The V end was cut by 4 bases, the J end by 5 bases, with 18 bases between. CDR3 residues: CASSPVGRAGETQYF. The CDR3 coding sequence is TGCGCCAGCAGCCCGGTGGGGCGGGCCGGGGAGACCCAGTACTTC.

This clone was seen only a few times. The V gene is TRBV10-3, the J gene TRBJ2-7, with no clear D. There are 14 residues in the CDR3. CDR1 is ENHRY, CDR2 SYGVKD, per germline. The germline V and J ends were trimmed by 4 bases and 0 bases, with 10 bases remaining between them. CDR3: CAISVVGSSYEQYF. The DNA for the CDR3 is TGTGCCATCAGTGTAGTAGGGTCCTCCTACGAGCAGTACTTC.

This chain uses TRBV9 with TRBJ2-1; TRBD2 aligns across 9 bases. The CDR3 contains 15 residues. The junction had 8 bases not matched to a gene; V was cut back by 0 bases and J by 10 bases. Germline V lookup: CDR1 SGDLS, CDR2 YYNGEE. The CDR3 reads CASSVEGSGSGEQFF. The CDR3 bases are TGTGCCAGCAGCGTAGAAGGTAGCGGGAGCGGAGAGCAGTTCTTC.

The chain combines TRBV11-2 with TRBJ2-3; the D gene could be TRBD1 or TRBD2 (5 bases each). This CDR3 region has 15 residues. V was shortened by 4 bases and J by 2 bases, with 13 bases between the two germline ends. Per germline, CDR1 SGHAT and CDR2 FQNNGV. Written as DNA, the CDR3 is TGTGCCAGCAGCTACGCACCGGGGCTCACAGATACGCAGTATTTT. Translated: CASSYAPGLTDTQYF.

This clone was found once. The V call is TRBV27, the J call TRBJ2-1; D assignment may be TRBD1 or TRBD2 (5 bases each). Germline V CDR1 and CDR2: MNHEY, SMNVEV (reference sequence). The V end lost 6 bases, the J end lost 5 bases, and 17 bases lay between the germline ends. The length of the CDR3 is 15 residues. CDR3 region: CASSPRGGFNNEQFF. The CDR3 nucleotides read TGTGCCAGCAGCCCCCGGGGCGGCTTCAACAATGAGCAGTTCTTC.